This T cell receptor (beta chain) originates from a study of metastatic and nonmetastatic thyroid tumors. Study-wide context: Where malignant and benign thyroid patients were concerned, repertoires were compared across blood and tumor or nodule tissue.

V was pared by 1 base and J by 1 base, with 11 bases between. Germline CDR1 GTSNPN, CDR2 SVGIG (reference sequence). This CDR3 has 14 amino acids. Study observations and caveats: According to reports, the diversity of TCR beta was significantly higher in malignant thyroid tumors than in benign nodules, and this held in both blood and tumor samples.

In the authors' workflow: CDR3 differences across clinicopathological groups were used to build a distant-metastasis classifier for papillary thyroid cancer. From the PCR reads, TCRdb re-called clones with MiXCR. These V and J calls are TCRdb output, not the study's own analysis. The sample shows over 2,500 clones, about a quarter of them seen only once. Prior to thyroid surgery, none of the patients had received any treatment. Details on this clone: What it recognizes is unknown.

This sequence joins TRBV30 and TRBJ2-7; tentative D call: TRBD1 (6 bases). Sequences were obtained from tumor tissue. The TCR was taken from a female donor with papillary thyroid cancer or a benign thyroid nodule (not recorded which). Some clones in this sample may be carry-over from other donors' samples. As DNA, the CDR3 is TGTGCCTGGAGTGCGGGACACACATCCTACGAGCAGTACTTC. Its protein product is CAWSAGHTSYEQYF.